The 30 T cell receptor beta chains presented below share a single source sample, sequenced in a study of T cells in localized non-small cell lung cancer. The table came from immunoSEQ multiplex PCR; TCRdb's copy has only in-frame clones and leaves some out. The sample has approximately 37,000 clones, more than 75% seen once. Material: peripheral blood, obtained before any cancer treatment. Receptor source: a man aged 18 to 50 with stage I lung adenocarcinoma.

V gene TRBV28 combines with J gene TRBJ1-1, with unresolved D. The germline V gene has CDR1 MDHEN and CDR2 SYDVKM. The CDR3 contains 14 residues. Trimming left V 1 base short and J 1 base short, with 7 bases between. CDR3 in DNA: TGTGCCAGCAGTTTATCCACCAGGAACACTGAAGCTTTCTTT. Residues: CASSLSTRNTEAFF.

This clone appeared a single time. As DNA, the CDR3 is TGTGCCATCAGCAGGGGGAATTCGGCAACAGATACGCAGTATTTT. This translates into CAISRGNSATDTQYF. J is TRBJ2-3 and V is TRBV10-3; 7 bases agree with TRBD1. The ends lost 6 bases at V and 3 bases at J; junction bases unmatched: 9. Germline CDR1 and CDR2: ENHRY and SYGVKD. The CDR3 runs to 15 residues.

This chain connects TRBV5-1 to TRBJ2-7; weak D call: TRBD1 (6 bases). This CDR3 contains 15 residues. The germline V gene has CDR1 SGHRS and CDR2 YFSETQ. Trimming pared 3 bases from V and 2 bases from J, leaving 15 bases between. CDR3 bases: TGCGCCAGCAGCTCTGAACAGGGAGTAGCCTACGAGCAGTACTTC. Its protein is CASSSEQGVAYEQYF.

This sequence joins TRBV18 and TRBJ2-7, with D possibly matching TRBD1 (6 bases). This CDR3 is 16 amino acids long. Trimming cost V 4 bases and J 2 bases, with 18 bases left between them. Per germline, CDR1 KGHSH and CDR2 LQKENI. CDR3 sequence reads: CASSQGTGLAAYEQYF. Here the CDR3 DNA reads TGTGCCAGCTCACAAGGAACAGGGTTGGCCGCCTACGAGCAGTACTTC.

This clone has only one observation. The V and J genes are TRBV7-2 and TRBJ1-1; 12 bases agree with TRBD1. V dropped 1 base and J dropped 7; count of bases not matched to a gene: 13. Germline V gene sequence: CDR1 SGHTA, CDR2 FQGNSA. The CDR3 length is 18 residues. CDR3 DNA sequence: TGTGCCAGCAGCTTAGGGTGGGGACAGGGGGCGAAGGAGGTTGAAGCTTTCTTT. Its protein is CASSLGWGQGAKEVEAFF. The variable domain in full, completed from reference TRBV7-2 and TRBJ1-1, reads GAGVSQSPSNKVTEKGKDVELRCDPISGHTALYWYRQSLGQGLEFLIYFQGNSAPDKSGLPSDRFSAERTGGSVSTLTIQRTQQEDSAVYLCASSLGWGQGAKEVEAFFGQGTRLTVV.

The chain uses TRBV11-1 and TRBJ2-1; TRBD2 aligns across 10 bases. J gave up 7 bases and V 1 base, and 13 bases lay outside the gene matches. Germline V gives CDR1 SGHAT, CDR2 FQDESV (reference sequence). The CDR3 spans 18 residues. CDR3 in amino acids: CASSLVRASGGWRNEQFF. The CDR3, as DNA: TGTGCCAGCAGCTTAGTGAGGGCTAGCGGGGGCTGGAGGAATGAGCAGTTCTTC. Full variable domain (missing parts from reference TRBV11-1 and TRBJ2-1): EAEVAQSPRYKITEKSQAVAFWCDPISGHATLYWYRQILGQGPELLVQFQDESVVDDSQLPKDRFSAERLKGVDSTLKIQPAELGDSAMYLCASSLVRASGGWRNEQFFGPGTRLTVL.

The sample holds one count of this clone. This chain joins TRBV7-9 and TRBJ2-1; 9 positions agree with TRBD1. The CDR3 runs to 15 residues. V was clipped by 1 base and J by 8 bases; unmatched bases: 6. CDR1 is SEHNR and CDR2 is FQNEAQ in the germline V gene (reference sequence). The DNA of the CDR3 is TGTGCCAGCAGCTTAGGGGACAGGGATTTCTATGAGCAGTTCTTC. Protein product: CASSLGDRDFYEQFF.

The chain has TRBV5-1 and TRBJ2-1; 8 bases map to TRBD1. The CDR3 is 15 residues long. V lost 4 bases and J lost 0; bases outside the gene matches: 3. In germline, CDR1 is SGHRS, CDR2 YFSETQ. CDR3 DNA sequence: TGCGCCAGCAGCCTCGGACAGGGCTCCTACAATGAGCAGTTCTTC. Its protein is CASSLGQGSYNEQFF.

The J gene is TRBJ1-1, the V gene TRBV6-6; D is undetermined. The ends were cut back, 7 bases at V and 5 bases at J, with 11 bases in the middle. Looked up from germline, CDR1 is MNHNY and CDR2 is SVGAGI (reference sequence). CDR3 length: 12 residues. The CDR3 protein is CASNRGDTEAFF. As DNA, the CDR3 is TGTGCCAGCAACCGGGGAGATACTGAAGCTTTCTTT.

V usage is TRBV19 and J usage is TRBJ2-3; D might be TRBD1 (6 bases). The germline V gene has CDR1 LNHDA and CDR2 SQIVND (reference sequence). The CDR3 is made up of 14 amino acids. Between the trimmed V and J ends, which lost 5 bases and 1 base, there was a span of 10 bases. In DNA form, the CDR3 reads TGTGCCAGTAGTCCCCAGGGGCGCACAGATACGCAGTATTTT. Encoded protein: CASSPQGRTDTQYF.

This clone was picked up a small number of times. The V and J genes are TRBV13 and TRBJ2-1; D not resolved. The CDR3 sequence is 13 residues long. Per germline, CDR1 PRHDT and CDR2 FYEKMQ (reference sequence). V was pared by 5 bases and J by 5 bases, with 10 bases between. For the CDR3, the DNA is TGTGCCAGCAGCCCCAAGCTCAACAATGAGCAGTTCTTC. It codes for CASSPKLNNEQFF.

The chain employs TRBV5-5 and TRBJ1-2, with no clear D. V lost 1 base, J lost 2 bases, and 12 bases lay in between. The CDR3 consists of 15 residues. Germline CDR1 and CDR2: SGHKS and YYEKEE (reference sequence). CDR3 sequence: CASSLRPNLNYGYTF. The CDR3 nucleotides are TGTGCCAGCAGCTTGAGGCCAAATTTGAACTATGGCTACACCTTC.

Concerning this clone itself: An end of the junction differs from the germline gene, which may be a read error. V is TRBV5-4 and J is TRBJ2-5; D is undetermined. The CDR3 extends over 13 amino acids. Germline loops: CDR1 SGHNT, CDR2 YYREEE (reference sequence). Written as DNA, the CDR3 is TGTGCCAGCAGCTTGGGGTTGGCGGAGAGCCAGTACTTC. Amino acid sequence: CASSLGLAESQYF.

The CDR3 protein is CASSLDSGGVHNEQFF. DNA for the CDR3: TGCGCCAGCAGCTTGGATAGCGGGGGGGTCCACAATGAGCAGTTCTTC. The chain recombines TRBV5-1 with TRBJ2-1; 11 bases are shared with TRBD2. Trimming at V came to 0 bases and at J to 5 bases, leaving 4 bases not matched to a gene. The CDR3 spans 16 residues. The V gene's germline CDR1 is SGHRS and CDR2 YFSETQ.

The CDR3 DNA reads TGTGCCATCAGTGAGTCGACGGACTATAATTCACCCCTCCACTTT. The encoded protein is CAISESTDYNSPLHF. The chain links TRBV10-3 to TRBJ1-6; no firm D call. V gave up 0 bases and J gave up 3 bases, with 6 bases separating them. This CDR3 region has 15 residues. The germline V gene has CDR1 ENHRY and CDR2 SYGVKD.

This clone appeared a single time. The chain combines TRBV5-6 with TRBJ1-2; the D gene is possibly TRBD1 (6 bases). Germline V gene sequence: CDR1 SGHDT, CDR2 YYEEEE. The CDR3 runs to 14 residues. V dropped 4 bases and J dropped 5 bases, with 15 bases sitting between them. The CDR3 reads CASSRYRVGYGYTF. DNA of the CDR3: TGTGCCAGCAGCCGATACAGGGTTGGGTATGGCTACACCTTC. Supplemented by reference TRBV5-6 and TRBJ1-2, the full variable domain reads DAGVTQSPTHLIKTRGQQVTLRCSPKSGHDTVSWYQQALGQGPQFIFQYYEEEERQRGNFPDRFSGHQFPNYSSELNVNALLLGDSALYLCASSRYRVGYGYTFGSGTRLTVV.

This rearrangement joins TRBV7-8 to TRBJ1-1; 9 bases match TRBD1. The trim removed 4 bases at V and 4 bases at J, leaving 4 bases unmatched. CDR3 size: 14 residues. Germline CDR1 SGHVS, CDR2 FQNEAQ. The CDR3 nucleotides are TGTGCCAGCAGCTGGGGACAGGGTGGCACTGAAGCTTTCTTT. Protein sequence: CASSWGQGGTEAFF.

V and J are TRBV6-1 and TRBJ2-1, with TRBD1 identical over 8 bases. The ends lost 2 bases at V and 2 bases at J; junction bases unmatched: 2. Germline CDR1 MNHNS, CDR2 SASEGT. This CDR3 contains 15 residues. The CDR3 DNA sequence: TGTGCCAGCAGTGAAACACAGGGGGCCTACAATGAGCAGTTCTTC. Its translation: CASSETQGAYNEQFF.

This chain links TRBV4-2 with TRBJ1-1; D perhaps matches TRBD1 (5 bases). Trimming took off 0 bases at V and 8 bases at J, with 13 bases between the two ends. CDR3 size: 14 residues. Germline CDR1 is LGHNA and CDR2 is YNFKEQ. The CDR3 region has the DNA TGTGCCAGCAGCCAAGATCGAGGGGAGCTCGAAGCTTTCTTT. It codes for CASSQDRGELEAFF.

This clone was seen a few times. This sample includes further DNA sequences coding for the same CDR3. This chain connects TRBV7-3 to TRBJ2-3; D may be TRBD1 (5 bases). CDR1 and CDR2 (germline): SGHTA, FQGTGA. CDR3 length equals 13 residues. V was shortened by 0 bases and J by 4 bases, with 5 bases between the two germline ends. CDR3 protein: CASSLTGPDTQYF. CDR3 coding DNA: TGTGCCAGCAGCTTAACGGGGCCAGATACGCAGTATTTT.

The CDR3 DNA reads TGCGCCAGCAGCCAAGGAAATCGGGGGGTCCGCTTCCCCGGTCTAAACATTCAGTACTTC. Its translation: CASSQGNRGVRFPGLNIQYF. V usage is TRBV4-3 and J usage is TRBJ2-4, with 7 positions matching TRBD2. This CDR3 is 20 amino acids long. Germline values: CDR1 LGHNA, CDR2 YSLEER. Trimming took 1 base from V and 6 from J; bases not matched to a gene: 21.

The V gene is TRBV10-3, the J gene TRBJ2-1; no definite D call. The CDR3 length is 13 residues. Germline V gene lookup returns CDR1 ENHRY and CDR2 SYGVKD. Trimming took 6 bases from V and 4 from J, leaving 10 bases between them. The CDR3 DNA is TGTGCCATCAGGTCCCCCCTTTACAATGAGCAGTTCTTC. It yields the protein CAIRSPLYNEQFF.

The chain recombines TRBV5-4 with TRBJ1-1; D is ambiguous. Germline V gene data show CDR1 as SGHNT and CDR2 as YYREEE (reference sequence). This CDR3 is 12 amino acids long. V was cut by 0 bases and J by 3 bases, with 3 bases left in between. CDR3 in DNA: TGTGCCAGCAGCTTGGACTACACTGAAGCTTTCTTT. Translated: CASSLDYTEAFF.

The CDR3: CSVRDRASYGYTF. The CDR3 coding sequence is TGCAGCGTCCGGGACAGGGCTTCATATGGCTACACCTTC. This chain uses TRBV29-1 with TRBJ1-2; the match to TRBD1 covers 9 bases. With V trimmed by 6 bases and J by 5 bases, 7 bases remained unmatched. The germline V gene encodes CDR1 SQVTM and CDR2 ANQGSEA. This CDR3 has 13 residues.

The J gene is TRBJ2-5, the V gene TRBV10-3, with TRBD2 as a possible D gene (5 bases). Germline V gives CDR1 ENHRY, CDR2 SYGVKD. V lost 4 bases and J 4 bases, leaving 7 bases between the germline ends. This CDR3 region has 12 residues. The CDR3 is CAISVAGETQYF. Written as DNA, the CDR3 is TGTGCCATCAGTGTCGCGGGAGAGACCCAGTACTTC.

In this sample, this clone turned up once. The gene calls are TRBV4-1 and TRBJ2-7; 8 bases fit TRBD1. There are 15 residues in the CDR3. With 4 bases clipped from V and 4 bases from J, the junction kept 9 bases outside the gene matches. Per germline, CDR1 MGHRA and CDR2 YSYEKL. CDR3 coding DNA: TGCGCCAGCAGCCTGGGAGGACAGGGAGTGTACGAGCAGTACTTC. Encoded protein: CASSLGGQGVYEQYF.

J is TRBJ2-7 and V is TRBV4-3; D may be TRBD1 or TRBD2 (5 bases each). Germline loops: CDR1 LGHNA, CDR2 YSLEER. The V end was cut by 2 bases, the J end by 3 bases, with 14 bases between. The CDR3 is 15 amino acids. CDR3 sequence reads: CASSQSGTGVYEQYF. DNA of the CDR3: TGCGCCAGCAGCCAAAGTGGGACCGGGGTCTACGAGCAGTACTTC.

This chain joins TRBV29-1 and TRBJ2-3; 8 positions match TRBD1. Trimming cost V 0 bases and J 4 bases; bases outside gene matches: 6. CDR1 is SQVTM, CDR2 ANQGSEA, per germline. CDR3 size: 15 residues. The CDR3: CSVEEQGGLSDTQYF. CDR3 nucleotides: TGCAGCGTTGAAGAACAGGGGGGATTGTCAGATACGCAGTATTTT.

The chain recombines TRBV19 with TRBJ1-4; no reliable D call. CDR3 length: 15 amino acids. Germline values: CDR1 LNHDA, CDR2 SQIVND (reference sequence). V lost 0 bases and J lost 2, with 7 bases in between. CDR3 region: CASSIDQRTNEKLFF. The CDR3 nucleotides are TGTGCCAGTAGTATAGATCAGCGGACTAATGAAAAACTGTTTTTT. Full variable domain (missing parts from reference TRBV19 and TRBJ1-4): DGGITQSPKYLFRKEGQNVTLSCEQNLNHDAMYWYRQDPGQGLRLIYYSQIVNDFQKGDIAEGYSVSREKKESFPLTVTSAQKNPTAFYLCASSIDQRTNEKLFFGSGTQLSVL.

This clone appeared once. The J gene is TRBJ1-5, the V gene TRBV30; 12 nucleotides line up with TRBD1. The CDR3 consists of 14 residues. After removal of 7 bases from V and 5 bases from J, the junction contained 6 bases not matched to a gene. Germline V gene data show CDR1 as GTSNPN and CDR2 as SVGIG (reference sequence). CDR3 sequence reads: CAYSGQGAYQPQHF. The CDR3 DNA follows: TGTGCCTACTCGGGACAGGGGGCCTATCAGCCCCAGCATTTT.